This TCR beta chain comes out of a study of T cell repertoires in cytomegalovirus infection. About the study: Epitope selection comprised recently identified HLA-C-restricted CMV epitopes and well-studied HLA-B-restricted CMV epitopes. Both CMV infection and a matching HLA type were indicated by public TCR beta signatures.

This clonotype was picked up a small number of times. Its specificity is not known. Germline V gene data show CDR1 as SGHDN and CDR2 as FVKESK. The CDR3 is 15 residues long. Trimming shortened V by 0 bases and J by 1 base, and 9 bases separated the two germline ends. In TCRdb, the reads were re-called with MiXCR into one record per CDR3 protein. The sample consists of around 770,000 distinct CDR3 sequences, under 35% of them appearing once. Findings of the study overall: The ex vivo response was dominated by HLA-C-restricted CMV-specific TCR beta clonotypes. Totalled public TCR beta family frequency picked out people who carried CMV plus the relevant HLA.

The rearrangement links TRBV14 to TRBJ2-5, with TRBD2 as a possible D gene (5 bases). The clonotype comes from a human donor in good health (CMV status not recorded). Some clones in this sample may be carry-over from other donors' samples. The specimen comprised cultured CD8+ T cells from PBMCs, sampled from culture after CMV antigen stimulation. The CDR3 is CASSQELVLQETQYF. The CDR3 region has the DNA TGTGCCAGCAGCCAAGAACTAGTCCTCCAAGAGACCCAGTACTTC.